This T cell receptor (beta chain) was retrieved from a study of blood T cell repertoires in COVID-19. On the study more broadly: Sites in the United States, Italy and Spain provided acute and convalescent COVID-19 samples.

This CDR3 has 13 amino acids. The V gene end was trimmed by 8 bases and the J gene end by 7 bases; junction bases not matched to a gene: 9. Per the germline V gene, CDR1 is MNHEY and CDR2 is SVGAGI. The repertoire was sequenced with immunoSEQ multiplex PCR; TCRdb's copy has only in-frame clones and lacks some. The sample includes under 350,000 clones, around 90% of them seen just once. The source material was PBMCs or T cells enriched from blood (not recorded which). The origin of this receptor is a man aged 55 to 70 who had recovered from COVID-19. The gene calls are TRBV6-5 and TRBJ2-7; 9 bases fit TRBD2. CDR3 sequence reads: CASVPSGDWEQYF. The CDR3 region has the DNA TGTGCCAGCGTTCCTAGCGGGGATTGGGAGCAGTACTTC.